This record concerns one T cell receptor (beta chain) sequence. The repertoire was sequenced with immunoSEQ multiplex PCR; TCRdb's copy has only in-frame clones and lacks some. The sample records about 74,000 clones, approximately 91% being singletons. These data belong to a study of T cell changes during pregnancy in multiple sclerosis. V shed 6 bases and J shed 5 bases, with 12 bases lying between them. The CDR3 has 13 residues. The germline V gene encodes CDR1 MNHNY and CDR2 SVGAGI (reference sequence). The sequence came from a female donor with multiple sclerosis, enrolled in a pregnancy study. J is TRBJ2-3 and V is TRBV6-6; TRBD1 is a possible D gene (6 bases). The material sequenced was peripheral blood, taken in the third trimester of pregnancy. The CDR3 here is CASSPNREDTQYF. The CDR3 nucleotides read TGTGCCAGCAGCCCGAACAGGGAAGATACGCAGTATTTT.